A selection of T cell receptor beta chains follows, all from one sample in a study of blood T cell repertoires in COVID-19. The repertoire was sequenced with immunoSEQ multiplex PCR; TCRdb's copy has only in-frame clones and lacks some. The repertoire consists of 150,000 to 200,000 clones, with around 86% occurring once and the leading ten covering more than 3%. Sequenced sample: peripheral blood. These receptors all stem from a man in his 70s with acute or convalescent COVID-19. Each CDR3 is given with its conserved first and last residue. D genes are given only for firm matches. Clone sizes are given selectively: once, few, many, or a class where the clone is expanded.

d_gene | len | j_gene | abundance | v_gene | CDR3aa | CDR3nt
TRBD1 | 15 | TRBJ2-5 | . | TRBV28 | CASSPRQGQGETQYF | TGTGCCAGCAGTCCGAGACAGGGGCAAGGAGAGACCCAGTACTTC
TRBD2 | 14 | TRBJ2-7 | . | TRBV5-1 | CASSLGLAGGEQYF | TGCGCCAGCAGCTTGGGACTAGCGGGAGGCGAGCAGTACTTC
TRBD1 | 15 | TRBJ1-6 | . | TRBV6-5 | CATRTGVTLGSPLHF | TGTGCCACTAGGACAGGGGTAACTCTGGGATCACCCCTCCACTTT
. | 13 | TRBJ2-7 | . | TRBV23-1 | CASSHRDCYEQYF | TGCGCCAGCAGTCACCGGGACTGCTACGAGCAGTACTTC
TRBD1 | 15 | TRBJ2-7 | . | TRBV29-1 | CSVVGQDVSPYEQYF | TGCAGCGTTGTGGGACAGGATGTCTCCCCCTACGAGCAGTACTTC
. | 12 | TRBJ1-6 | . | TRBV3-1/TRBV3-2 | CASSPYGGPLHF | TGTGCCAGCAGCCCCTATGGAGGGCCCCTCCACTTT
. | 17 | TRBJ2-3 | once | TRBV29-1 | CSVSVTEMSTSTDTQYF | TGCAGCGTTTCCGTCACAGAGATGTCCACTAGCACAGATACGCAGTATTTT
. | 17 | TRBJ1-5 | once | TRBV18 | CASSPPQGISSHQPQHF | TGTGCCAGCTCACCTCCCCAGGGTATAAGCTCTCATCAGCCCCAGCATTTT
TRBD2 | 16 | TRBJ2-7 | . | TRBV7-9 | CASSPPWGGGFYEQYF | TGTGCCAGCAGCCCCCCCTGGGGCGGGGGATTCTACGAGCAGTACTTC
TRBD2 | 15 | TRBJ2-1 | . | TRBV6-4 | CASRGLAGGPNEQFF | TGTGCCAGCAGAGGACTAGCGGGAGGACCCAATGAGCAGTTCTTC
TRBD1 | 17 | TRBJ1-4 | . | TRBV24-1 | CATSDLQGQNGNEKLFF | TGTGCCACCAGTGATCTCCAGGGACAGAACGGTAATGAAAAACTGTTTTTT
TRBD2 | 17 | TRBJ2-1 | few | TRBV7-2 | CASSLGFSGDYAFEQFF | TGTGCCAGCAGCTTAGGTTTCTCTGGGGACTACGCTTTTGAGCAGTTCTTC
. | 13 | TRBJ1-5 | . | TRBV30 | CAWSVRGGQPQHF | TGTGCCTGGAGTGTACGAGGAGGTCAGCCCCAGCATTTT
. | 12 | TRBJ1-1 | . | TRBV29-1 | CSVETGNTEAFF | TGCAGCGTGGAGACCGGGAACACTGAAGCTTTCTTT
. | 13 | TRBJ2-1 | . | TRBV29-1 | CSAPLPTYNEQFF | TGCAGCGCACCTCTTCCTACCTACAATGAGCAGTTCTTC
. | 15 | TRBJ2-5 | . | TRBV4-2 | CASSQGAQTGVTQYF | TGTGCCAGCAGCCAGGGGGCCCAGACTGGGGTGACCCAGTACTTC
. | 13 | TRBJ1-1 | . | TRBV28 | CASSPQWNTEAFF | TGTGCCAGCAGCCCCCAATGGAACACTGAAGCTTTCTTT
TRBD1 | 14 | TRBJ1-5 | . | TRBV5-1 | CASSLGQGRQPQHF | TGCGCCAGCAGCTTAGGACAGGGCCGTCAGCCCCAGCATTTT
TRBD2 | 18 | TRBJ2-2 | . | TRBV9 | CASSLGAGVLPWAGELFF | TGTGCCAGCAGTCTAGGAGCGGGGGTTTTACCTTGGGCCGGGGAGCTGTTTTTT
. | 15 | TRBJ2-6 | once | TRBV2 | CASRYRTAGANVLTF | TGTGCCAGCAGGTACCGGACTGCTGGGGCCAACGTCCTGACTTTC
TRBD2 | 17 | TRBJ2-3 | . | TRBV18 | CASSLGTSGSGTDTQYF | TGTGCCAGCTCACTTGGGACTAGCGGGAGTGGAACAGATACGCAGTATTTT
. | 14 | TRBJ1-6 | . | TRBV7-2 | CASSTQGPNSPLHF | TGTGCCAGCAGCACCCAGGGTCCCAATTCACCCCTCCACTTT
. | 18 | TRBJ2-1 | . | TRBV21-1 | CASIDPKEGGHRYNEQFF | TGTGCCAGCATCGACCCAAAAGAAGGGGGACACCGATACAATGAGCAGTTCTTC
. | 12 | TRBJ2-1 | . | TRBV7-3 | CASSPDRIEQFF | TGTGCCAGCAGCCCCGACAGAATTGAGCAGTTCTTC
TRBD1 | 15 | TRBJ1-5 | . | TRBV19 | CASSVTGGLEQPQHF | TGTGCCAGTAGTGTTACAGGGGGCCTAGAGCAGCCCCAGCATTTT
. | 13 | TRBJ1-6 | . | TRBV7-2 | CASSLYERSPLHF | TGTGCCAGCAGCTTATACGAGAGGTCACCCCTCCACTTT
TRBD1 | 14 | TRBJ1-2 | . | TRBV2 | CASSETGQFQSHTF | TGTGCCAGCAGTGAAACGGGACAGTTTCAATCGCACACCTTC
. | 15 | TRBJ1-5 | . | TRBV18 | CASSPGASSNQPQHF | TGTGCCAGCTCACCAGGGGCCAGTAGCAATCAGCCCCAGCATTTT
. | 13 | TRBJ2-1 | . | TRBV6-5 | CAIRNGQYNEQFF | TGTGCCATCCGGAATGGACAGTACAATGAGCAGTTCTTC
TRBD2 | 15 | TRBJ2-1 | . | TRBV9 | CASSPSAGDYNEQFF | TGTGCCAGCAGCCCCTCAGCGGGAGACTACAATGAGCAGTTCTTC
. | 13 | TRBJ2-5 | . | TRBV30 | CAWSLGPQETQYF | TGTGCCTGGAGTCTTGGCCCACAAGAGACCCAGTACTTC
. | 14 | TRBJ1-1 | . | TRBV5-1 | CASSSTLLDTEAFF | TGCGCCAGCAGCTCGACACTTCTTGACACTGAAGCTTTCTTT
TRBD1 | 15 | TRBJ1-4 | . | TRBV5-1 | CASSSAGQGVEKLFF | TGCGCCAGCAGCTCGGCGGGACAGGGGGTCGAAAAACTGTTTTTT
TRBD1 | 13 | TRBJ2-7 | few | TRBV27 | CASSRDSSYEQYF | TGTGCCAGCAGTCGGGACAGCTCCTACGAGCAGTACTTC
. | 15 | TRBJ1-1 | . | TRBV6-6 | CASWDLGGGNTEAFF | TGTGCCAGCTGGGACTTAGGGGGGGGGAACACTGAAGCTTTCTTT
TRBD1 | 14 | TRBJ2-7 | . | TRBV2 | CASTLGGQTGEQYF | TGTGCCAGCACTCTTGGGGGACAGACTGGCGAGCAGTACTTC
TRBD2 | 17 | TRBJ2-5 | . | TRBV4-1 | CASSQMPGLASQETQYF | TGCGCCAGCAGCCAAATGCCGGGACTAGCGTCTCAAGAGACCCAGTACTTC
TRBD1 | 13 | TRBJ2-7 | . | TRBV27 | CASSLTDRGQQYF | TGTGCCAGCAGTTTAACAGACAGGGGGCAGCAGTACTTC
. | 16 | TRBJ1-6 | . | TRBV7-2 | CASSLTTGSYNSPLHF | TGTGCCAGCAGCTTAACTACGGGATCCTATAATTCACCCCTCCACTTT
. | 13 | TRBJ1-4 | . | TRBV19 | CASNYRANEKLFF | TGTGCCAGTAATTACAGGGCCAATGAAAAACTGTTTTTT
. | 14 | TRBJ2-7 | . | TRBV30 | CAWSVLAGPYEQYF | TGTGCCTGGAGTGTACTGGCAGGTCCCTACGAGCAGTACTTC
TRBD2 | 14 | TRBJ2-1 | . | TRBV29-1 | CSVSTSGRKGEQFF | TGCAGCGTCTCGACTAGCGGGAGAAAGGGTGAGCAGTTCTTC
. | 13 | TRBJ1-5 | . | TRBV2 | CASSEDTAMSQHF | TGTGCCAGCAGTGAGGACACGGCTATGTCCCAGCATTTT
. | 14 | TRBJ1-4 | once | TRBV28 | CASKWAGVFEKLFF | TGTGCCAGCAAATGGGCAGGGGTTTTCGAAAAACTGTTTTTT
TRBD1 | 17 | TRBJ2-3 | . | TRBV5-4 | CASSLARETGATDTQYF | TGTGCCAGCAGCTTGGCCAGGGAGACAGGGGCAACAGATACGCAGTATTTT
. | 15 | TRBJ2-3 | . | TRBV3-1/TRBV3-2 | CASSQDTFRVNTQYF | TGTGCCAGCAGCCAAGACACTTTCAGGGTAAATACGCAGTATTTT
TRBD1 | 16 | TRBJ2-3 | once | TRBV10-3 | CAINRDSRFSTDTQYF | TGTGCCATCAACAGGGACAGTAGATTTAGCACAGATACGCAGTATTTT
. | 14 | TRBJ2-1 | . | TRBV4-1 | CASSHSGGGNEQFF | TGCGCCAGCAGCCACTCAGGGGGAGGTAATGAGCAGTTCTTC
TRBD2 | 12 | TRBJ2-7 | . | TRBV10-3 | CASGLAGDEQYF | TGTGCCAGTGGGCTAGCGGGAGACGAGCAGTACTTC
TRBD2 | 15 | TRBJ2-3 | . | TRBV25-1 | CASSRVAGGVDTQYF | TGTGCCAGCAGTCGGGTAGCGGGGGGCGTCGATACGCAGTATTTT
. | 12 | TRBJ2-1 | . | TRBV30 | CACQRGFDEQFF | TGTGCCTGTCAACGGGGTTTTGATGAGCAGTTCTTC
TRBD1 | 15 | TRBJ1-6 | . | TRBV19 | CASSHGQGRNSPLHF | TGTGCCAGTAGTCATGGACAGGGGAGGAATTCACCCCTCCACTTT